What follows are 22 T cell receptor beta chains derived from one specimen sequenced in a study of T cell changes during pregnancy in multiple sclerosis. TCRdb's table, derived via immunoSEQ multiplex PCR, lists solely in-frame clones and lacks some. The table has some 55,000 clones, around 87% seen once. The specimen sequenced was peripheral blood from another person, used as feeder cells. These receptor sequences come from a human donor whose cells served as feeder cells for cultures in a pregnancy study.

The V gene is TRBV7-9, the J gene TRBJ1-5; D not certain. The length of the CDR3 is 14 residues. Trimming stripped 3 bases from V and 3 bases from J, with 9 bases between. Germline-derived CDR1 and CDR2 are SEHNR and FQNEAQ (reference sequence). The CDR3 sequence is CASSFDGLNQPQHF. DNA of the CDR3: TGTGCCAGCAGCTTCGACGGCCTCAATCAGCCCCAGCATTTT.

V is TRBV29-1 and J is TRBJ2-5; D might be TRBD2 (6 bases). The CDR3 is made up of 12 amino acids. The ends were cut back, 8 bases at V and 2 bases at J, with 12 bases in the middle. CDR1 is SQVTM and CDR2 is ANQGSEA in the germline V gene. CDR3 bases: TGCAGCACCTCTCGGGAGCAAGAGACCCAGTACTTC. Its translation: CSTSREQETQYF. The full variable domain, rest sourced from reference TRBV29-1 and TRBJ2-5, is SAVISQKPSRDICQRGTSLTIQCQVDSQVTMMFWYRQQPGQSLTLIATANQGSEATYESGFVIDKFPISRPNLTFSTLTVSNMSPEDSSIYLCSTSREQETQYFGPGTRLLVL.

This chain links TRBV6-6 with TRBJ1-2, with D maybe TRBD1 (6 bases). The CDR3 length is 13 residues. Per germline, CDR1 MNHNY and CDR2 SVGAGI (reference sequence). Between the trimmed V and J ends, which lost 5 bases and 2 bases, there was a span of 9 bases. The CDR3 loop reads CASSRTENYGYTF. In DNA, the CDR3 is TGTGCCAGCAGTAGGACAGAGAACTATGGCTACACCTTC.

The CDR3 sequence: CASSANPGDRGFPTNEKLFF. In DNA, the CDR3 is TGTGCCAGCAGCGCCAACCCGGGGGACAGGGGGTTCCCAACTAATGAAAAACTGTTTTTT. The V and J genes are TRBV9 and TRBJ1-4, with TRBD1 identical over 11 bases. The V gene end was trimmed by 3 bases and the J gene end by 0 bases; junction bases not matched to a gene: 13. There are 20 residues in the CDR3. The germline V gene encodes CDR1 SGDLS and CDR2 YYNGEE.

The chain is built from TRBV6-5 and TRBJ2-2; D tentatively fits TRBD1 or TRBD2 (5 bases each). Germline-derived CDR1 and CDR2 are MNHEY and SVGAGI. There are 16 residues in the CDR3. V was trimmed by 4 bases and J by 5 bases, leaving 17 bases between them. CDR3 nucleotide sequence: TGTGCCAGCAGTTCGGGACCCGGGTCAGCGACCGGGGAGCTGTTTTTT. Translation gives CASSSGPGSATGELFF.

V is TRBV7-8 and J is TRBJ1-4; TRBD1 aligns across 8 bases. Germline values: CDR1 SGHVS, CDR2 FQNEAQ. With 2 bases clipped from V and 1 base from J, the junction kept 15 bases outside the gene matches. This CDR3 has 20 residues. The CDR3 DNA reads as TGTGCCAGCAGCTTAAAGGACAGGGTCTTCAATAGGGGAACTAATGAAAAACTGTTTTTT. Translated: CASSLKDRVFNRGTNEKLFF.

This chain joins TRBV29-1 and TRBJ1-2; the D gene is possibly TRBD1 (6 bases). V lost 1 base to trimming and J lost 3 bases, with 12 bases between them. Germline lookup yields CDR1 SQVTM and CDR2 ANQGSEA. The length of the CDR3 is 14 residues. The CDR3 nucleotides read TGCAGCGTTGAAGGCAGGGGTTGGGACTATGGCTACACCTTC. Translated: CSVEGRGWDYGYTF.

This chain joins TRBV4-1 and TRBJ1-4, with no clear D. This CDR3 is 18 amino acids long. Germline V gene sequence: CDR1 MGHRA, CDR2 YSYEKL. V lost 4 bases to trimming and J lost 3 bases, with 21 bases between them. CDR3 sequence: CASSRETPFRGPNEKLFF. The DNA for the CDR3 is TGCGCCAGCAGCCGGGAAACTCCTTTTCGGGGTCCTAATGAAAAACTGTTTTTT.

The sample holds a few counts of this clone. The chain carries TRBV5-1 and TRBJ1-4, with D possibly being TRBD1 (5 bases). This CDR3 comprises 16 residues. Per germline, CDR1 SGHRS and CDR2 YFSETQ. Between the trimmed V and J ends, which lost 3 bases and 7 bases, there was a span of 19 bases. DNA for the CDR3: TGCGCCAGCAGCTCGAGGGTGTGGGGCCTTGGTGAAAAACTGTTTTTT. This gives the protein CASSSRVWGLGEKLFF. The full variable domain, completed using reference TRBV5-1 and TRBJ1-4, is KAGVTQTPRYLIKTRGQQVTLSCSPISGHRSVSWYQQTPGQGLQFLFEYFSETQRNKGNFPGRFSGRQFSNSRSEMNVSTLELGDSALYLCASSSRVWGLGEKLFFGSGTQLSVL.

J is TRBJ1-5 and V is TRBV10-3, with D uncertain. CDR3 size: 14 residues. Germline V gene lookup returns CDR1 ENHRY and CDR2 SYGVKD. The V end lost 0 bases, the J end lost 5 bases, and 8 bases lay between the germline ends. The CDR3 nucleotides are TGTGCCATCAGTGAGTCAGGGCCGGATCAGCCCCAGCATTTT. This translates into CAISESGPDQPQHF.

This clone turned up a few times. The CDR3 DNA reads as TGTGCCAGCAGCTTAGTAGGGTCTAACACTGAAGCTTTCTTT. As protein: CASSLVGSNTEAFF. V and J are TRBV7-8 and TRBJ1-1; no clear D. Germline lookup yields CDR1 SGHVS and CDR2 FQNEAQ. V shed 1 base and J shed 2 bases, with 8 bases lying between them. The CDR3 contains 14 residues.

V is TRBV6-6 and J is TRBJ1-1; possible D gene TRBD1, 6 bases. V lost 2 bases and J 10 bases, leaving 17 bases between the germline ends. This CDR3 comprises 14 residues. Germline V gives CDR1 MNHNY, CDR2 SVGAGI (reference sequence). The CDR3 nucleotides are TGTGCCAGCAGTTACCTCCGGGACAAGGAGGGAGCTTTCTTT. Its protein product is CASSYLRDKEGAFF.

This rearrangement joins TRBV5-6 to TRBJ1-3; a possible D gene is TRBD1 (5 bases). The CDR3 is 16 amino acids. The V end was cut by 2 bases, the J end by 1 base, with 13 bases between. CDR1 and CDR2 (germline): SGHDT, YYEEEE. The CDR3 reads CASSLDWGLSGNTIYF. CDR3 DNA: TGTGCCAGCAGCTTAGATTGGGGCCTTTCTGGAAACACCATATATTTT.

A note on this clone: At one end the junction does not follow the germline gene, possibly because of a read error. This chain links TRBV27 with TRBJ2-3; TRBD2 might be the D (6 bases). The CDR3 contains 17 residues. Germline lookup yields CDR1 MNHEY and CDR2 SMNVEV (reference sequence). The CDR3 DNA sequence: TGTGCCAACAGTTTATTCGACCCTAGCGTCCTTACAAGGGCGCAGTATTTT. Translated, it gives CANSLFDPSVLTRAQYF.

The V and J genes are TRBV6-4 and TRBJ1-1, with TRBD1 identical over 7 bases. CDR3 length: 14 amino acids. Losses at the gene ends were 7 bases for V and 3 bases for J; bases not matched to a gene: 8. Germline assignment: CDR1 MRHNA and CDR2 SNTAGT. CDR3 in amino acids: CASKVDRADTEAFF. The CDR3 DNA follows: TGTGCCAGCAAAGTCGACAGGGCGGACACTGAAGCTTTCTTT.

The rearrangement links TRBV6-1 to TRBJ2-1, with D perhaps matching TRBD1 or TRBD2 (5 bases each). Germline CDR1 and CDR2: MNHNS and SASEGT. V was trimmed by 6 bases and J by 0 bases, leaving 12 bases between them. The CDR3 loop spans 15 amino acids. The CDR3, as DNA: TGTGCCAGCAGCGAGGGACCTAACTCCTACAATGAGCAGTTCTTC. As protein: CASSEGPNSYNEQFF.

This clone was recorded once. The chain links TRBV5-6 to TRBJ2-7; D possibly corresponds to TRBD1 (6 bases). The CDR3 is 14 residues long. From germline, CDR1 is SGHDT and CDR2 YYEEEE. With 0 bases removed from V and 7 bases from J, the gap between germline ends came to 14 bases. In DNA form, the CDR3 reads TGTGCCAGCAGCTTGGTAACAGGGAGAAGGGAGCAGTACTTC. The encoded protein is CASSLVTGRREQYF.

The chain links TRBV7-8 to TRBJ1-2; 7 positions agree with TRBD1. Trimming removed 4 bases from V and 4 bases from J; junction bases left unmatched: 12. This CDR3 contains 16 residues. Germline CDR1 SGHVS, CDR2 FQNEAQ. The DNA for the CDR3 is TGTGCCAGCAGCTCGTCCGGGACAGATGTAACCTATGGCTACACCTTC. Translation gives CASSSSGTDVTYGYTF.

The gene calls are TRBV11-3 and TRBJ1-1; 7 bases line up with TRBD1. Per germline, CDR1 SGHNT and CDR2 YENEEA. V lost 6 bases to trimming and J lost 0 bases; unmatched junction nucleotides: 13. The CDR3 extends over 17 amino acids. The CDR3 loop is CASSLTTGKGVNTEAFF. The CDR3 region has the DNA TGTGCCAGCAGTCTGACGACAGGGAAGGGGGTGAACACTGAAGCTTTCTTT.

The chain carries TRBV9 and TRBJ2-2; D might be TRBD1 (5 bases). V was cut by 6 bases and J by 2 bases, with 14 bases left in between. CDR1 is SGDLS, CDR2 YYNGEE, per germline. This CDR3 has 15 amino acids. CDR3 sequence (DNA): TGTGCCAGCACGGTTAGGGGCACCAACACCGGGGAGCTGTTTTTT. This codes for CASTVRGTNTGELFF.

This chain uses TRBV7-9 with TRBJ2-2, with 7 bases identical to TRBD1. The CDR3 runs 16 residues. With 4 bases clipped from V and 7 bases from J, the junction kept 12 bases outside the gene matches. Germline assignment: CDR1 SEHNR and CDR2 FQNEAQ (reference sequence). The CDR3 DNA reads TGTGCCAGCAGCTCACTCCGGGACAGCAAGGGCGGGGAGCTGTTTTTT. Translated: CASSSLRDSKGGELFF.

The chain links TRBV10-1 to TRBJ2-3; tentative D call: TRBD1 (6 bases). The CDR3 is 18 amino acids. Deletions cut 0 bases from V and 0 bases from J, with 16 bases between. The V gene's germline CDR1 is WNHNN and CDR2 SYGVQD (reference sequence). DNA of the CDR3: TGCGCCAGCAGTGAGTCGAAGTGGGGGCTACAAAGCACAGATACGCAGTATTTT. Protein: CASSESKWGLQSTDTQYF.